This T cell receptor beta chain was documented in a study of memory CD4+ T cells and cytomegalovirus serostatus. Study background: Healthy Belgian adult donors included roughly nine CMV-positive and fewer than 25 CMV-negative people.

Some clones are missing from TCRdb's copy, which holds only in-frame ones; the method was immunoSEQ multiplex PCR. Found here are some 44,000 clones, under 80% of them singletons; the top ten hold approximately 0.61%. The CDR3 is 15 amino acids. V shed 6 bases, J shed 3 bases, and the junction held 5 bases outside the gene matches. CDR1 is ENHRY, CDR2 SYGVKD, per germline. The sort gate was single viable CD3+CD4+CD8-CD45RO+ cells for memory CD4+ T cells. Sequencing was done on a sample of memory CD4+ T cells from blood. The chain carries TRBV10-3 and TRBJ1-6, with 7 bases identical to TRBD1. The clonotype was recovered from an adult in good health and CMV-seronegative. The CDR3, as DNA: TGTGCCATCAGAATAGGGACAGACTATAATTCACCCCTCCACTTT. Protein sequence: CAIRIGTDYNSPLHF.